This TCR beta chain was obtained from a study of cytomegalovirus exposure and HLA in healthy donors listed by TCRdb under 2017. Study-level background: An earlier analysis of 550 to 700 of the donors reported more than 250 Gb of sequence data and 100 million to 140 million unique TCR beta sequences from around 200 million T cells. In a later genetic analysis, genome-wide SNP genotypes for about three fifths of the roughly 670 donors were used, and that subset was treated as a discovery cohort. Donor age, sex, ethnicity and CMV serostatus were compiled alongside the repertoire data. Both class I and class II loci were covered by HLA typing, at four-digit resolution. In an earlier analysis of more than 550 of the donors, high-throughput TCR beta sequencing was used to judge whether each TCR beta V gene segment behaved as functional or pseudogenic. Rather than using new phenotypic data, the later analysis identified candidate immune exposures from TCR beta sequences and from how often those sequences occurred across donors. The study was designed to test whether signatures of past pathogen exposure could be identified by cataloging public T cell receptors. Using immunosequencing, the study profiled T cell repertoires from 550 to 750 subjects and related those repertoires to cytomegalovirus serostatus. Along with the approximately 620-subject first cohort, a separate validation cohort of some 130 different subjects was used. Among approximately 370 genotyped donors of the cohort, an average of around 250,000 unique TCR beta nucleotide sequences was sequenced per donor, of which about 19% were non-productive. The number of typed donors differed by locus: about 620-640 for A, B, C, DRB1 and DQB1; 500 to 550 for DQA1; approximately 600 for DPA1; and some 430 for DPB1. To predict cytomegalovirus infection status, the study brought together high-throughput TCR immunosequencing, statistical association of individual TCRs with disease status, and machine learning. All discovery cohort repertoires had been generated using a single sequencing platform. Roughly 5 DR-DQ haplotypes were treated as single units for association and clustering because of strong linkage in the cohort. Of the roughly 410 genotyped donors, 65% to 90% were placed in the genetic ancestry cluster associated with self-reported Caucasian donors. In a later analysis, previously published TCR beta repertoires from 550 to 750 donors were re-analyzed and high-resolution HLA genotyping was added so that TCR occurrence patterns could be studied. About 330 gigabases of sequencing data and around 85 million unique TCR sequences made up an early release that covered 500 to 650 HLA-typed donors. What the authors observed across the whole study: A further reported finding was that TCR beta sequences accurately predicted the HLA-A and HLA-B alleles for most subjects in the first cohort. A later analysis reported that several top co-occurrence clusters appeared linked to parvovirus B19, influenza, CMV and Epstein-Barr virus. In both the original and validation cohorts, the classifier was reported to diagnose cytomegalovirus status with high specificity and sensitivity. The earlier analysis of nearly 600 of the donors excluded approximately 15 rarely observed V segments, including chromosome 9 orphons, because counts were too low. A later analysis found that most CMV-associated TCR beta chains appeared HLA-restricted, with HLA associations seemingly driven largely by CMV exposure. Strong co-occurrence of HLA alleles, especially DR and DQ, made assigning TCR associations to individual alleles difficult. Compared with the roughly 670-donor mean, donors in an Asian-associated ancestry cluster had fewer N-insertions in productive TCRs, according to a later genetic analysis. A later analysis found that TCR association rates varied across HLA loci, with DRB1 alleles showing the most associated TCRs and HLA-C alleles the fewest. Three of the identified cytomegalovirus-associated TCR beta chains were confirmed in vitro to be specific for cytomegalovirus antigens. At a false discovery rate of 0.05, a later analysis linked around 17,000 TCR beta sequences to specific HLA alleles. Presence/absence analyses assumed roughly uniform sequencing depth across donors, an assumption that may not hold. A cluster of highly shared sequence variants was judged likely to represent a technical artifact of the sequencing pipeline. It was suggested by the authors that the approach could potentially be generalized to other disease states and immunological phenotypes. Immune exposure information for the cohort was limited to CMV serostatus. V-gene and J-gene trimming of TCR beta chains was associated with a missense DCLRE1C variant in a later genetic analysis, and the association was replicated in an independent cohort. Most TCR sequences were seen in very few donors, while some public TCRs were found in many individuals. In an earlier analysis of approximately 600 of the donors, most TCR beta V segments were observed in productive rearrangements about 87% or about 30% of the time, broadly matching IMGT annotations. Because some donors lacked HLA typing at each locus, the association tests relied only on the typed subset. The study listed 150 to 200 TCR beta chains as associated with cytomegalovirus. Compared with equally common non-associated chains, HLA-associated TCR beta chains in a later analysis were more clonally expanded and had lower generation probabilities. Some IMGT-functional V segments, including TRBV6-2 and TRBV6-3, could not be distinguished by the 87-base-pair reads and were therefore excluded. The cohort was sequenced for TCR beta chains only, and without alpha or paired-chain data the features that could be detected were limited. Correlated functional status among segregating V segments might be attributable to linkage disequilibrium, but an unknown experimental factor could not be ruled out.

CDR1 is given as SGHAT and CDR2 as FQNNGV, both from the germline V gene. From cysteine to phenylalanine, the CDR3 is 13 amino acids long. Of the read, only the CDR3 DNA is kept; its 39 bases are in frame from base 1. Trimming costs V 2 bases and J 4 bases, and their ends lie 8 bases apart. The cohort comprised more than 550 healthy bone marrow donors. All cohort members were sampled while nominally healthy, although unrecorded immune exposures were likely present. The donor tested CMV seropositive, placing the donor among the 290 or so seropositive members of the cohort. A peripheral blood sample was collected from each donor, and TCR beta sequencing was performed on peripheral blood mononuclear cells. The Qiagen DNeasy Blood Extraction Kit was used to extract genomic DNA from the blood cell samples. Library preparation was by the immunoSEQ multiplex PCR assay. For the multiplex PCR, a mixture combining 60 forward primers for TCR Vbeta segments and 13 reverse primers for TCR Jbeta segments was used. Amplification of the CDR3 region of rearranged TCR beta genes was performed with a multiplex PCR assay on genomic DNA. Amplified TCR beta libraries were sequenced as 87-base-pair reads on the Illumina HiSeq System. As for the authors' bioinformatics: In a later analysis, tens of millions of unique TCR beta chains were counted across the approximately 640 repertoires, and roughly 11 million of these chains were shared by at least two donors. Raw reads were error-corrected and collapsed into unique sequences with a nearest-neighbor algorithm that merged closely related sequences to remove PCR and sequencing errors. To assign V, D and J gene segments, CDR3 sequences were aligned to IMGT reference sequences. For a sequence to be retained, a match of at least six nucleotides was required to both a V gene segment and a J gene segment. Rearrangements were called productive when the CDR3 lacked stop codons and stayed in frame with V and J; all others were non-productive. CDR3 was defined by IMGT convention, running from the second conserved V-encoded cysteine to the conserved J-encoded phenylalanine. The earlier analysis of about 610 of the donors excluded any sequence lacking an unambiguous match to a single V gene segment. An earlier analysis of fewer than 650 of the donors classified V segments as functional when productive rearrangements were above 56.7% and as segregating when the standard deviation between donors was above 5%. A statistical classification framework was developed to diagnose cytomegalovirus status using the catalog of TCR beta chain sequences. In a later analysis, V and J genes were assigned by comparing TCR nucleotide sequences against IMGT/GENE-DB human TR gene sequences. In a later analysis, CDR3 sequences and most-parsimonious VDJ recombination scenarios were assigned using the TCRdist pipeline. A later analysis defined each TCR beta chain by its CDR3 amino acid sequence plus V-gene family, and excluded reads lacking a unique V-gene family. As a way to deal with suspected cross-contamination and a sequencing artifact, a later analysis dropped over 550 nucleotide sequences that were highly shared and had low generation probability. In a later analysis, a clonal expansion index was calculated for each public chain from normalized within-repertoire ranks of inferred template counts. Generation probabilities in a later analysis came from a VDJ recombination model fitted to out-of-frame rearrangements, and those results were checked against IGoR. Hypergeometric tests were used in a later analysis to score TCR-TCR, TCR-HLA and TCR-CMV co-occurrence, with a repertoire-size bias correction applied to the TCR pairs. In a later analysis, false discovery rates were estimated by permuting HLA or CMV assignments 20 times. In a later analysis, co-occurring TCRs were grouped with DBSCAN, and TCRdist sequence similarity was added when clustering was performed within HLA-allele-positive subsets. Repertoires with fewer than 30,000 or more than 120,000 public chains, plus five repertoires with anomalous nucleotide sharing, were excluded from co-occurrence clustering. The table comes from immuneACCESS by way of TCRdb, which keeps in-frame sequences with V and J called. Part of the clones is missing from these tables; in studies checked, under half for an unresolved V gene and the rest for unknown reasons. V, J and clone size reflect that table, while D and trimming were determined from the DNA. The sample table contains 150,000 to 200,000 clones; only one count was recorded for about 65% of them. The ten largest account for approximately 7.1% of the sample.

Note on this clone: Its cognate antigen has yet to be identified. Base quality data are lacking; no much larger clone is found one base away.

The sequenced sample was PBMCs. The sequence joins TRBV11-2 to TRBJ1-2, with the D gene too uncertain to name. The sequence was collected from a man aged 35 to 55 in good health and CMV-seropositive. For the CDR3, the sequence is CASSLQASYGYTF. The base sequence is TGTGCCAGCAGCTTACAGGCCTCCTATGGCTACACCTTC.